This T cell receptor (beta chain) was recorded in a study of Ad26.COV2.S vaccination and SARS-CoV-2 variants (dated by TCRdb to 2020 to 2022). Describing the broader study: Donors in the vaccine arm were drawn from COV1001, a phase I-IIa trial of Ad26.COV2.S in healthy adults that was multicentre, randomized, double-blind and placebo-controlled. Ad26.COV2.S was administered intramuscularly at 5 x 10^10 or 1 x 10^11 viral particles, either as a single shot or as two shots given 56 days apart. TCRbeta repertoire sequencing served as the tool for gauging how specific and how broad the SARS-CoV-2-reactive T cell receptors were following Ad26.COV2.S vaccination. A total of approximately 30 samples were included in the TCR-sequenced set, comprising around 19 Ad26.COV2.S vaccine recipients, 5 placebo recipients and 8 SARS-CoV-2 convalescent individuals. Trial participants were randomized into five groups of five: low-dose or high-dose Ad26.COV2.S given once or twice, or placebo on both occasions. Investigators remained blinded to trial group allocation during experiments and outcome assessment.

TCRbeta CDR3 regions were sequenced with the immunoSEQ Assay. After extraction, genomic DNA underwent amplification by bias-controlled multiplex PCR, followed by high-throughput sequencing. On the study's bioinformatics: To quantify the absolute abundance of every unique TCRbeta CDR3 region, sequences were collapsed and filtered. T cell fraction was estimated by normalizing TCRbeta template counts to usable DNA, which was measured by amplifying reference genes present in all nucleated cells. Repertoire TCRs were annotated as SARS-CoV-2-specific when V gene, CDR3 amino acid sequence and J gene were exactly matched to a known reactive TCR set. The reference SARS-CoV-2 TCR set came from MIRA and was filtered for enrichment in COVID-19-positive ImmuneCODE repertoires, removing public or cross-reactive TCRs. Using the MIRA antigens, annotated TCRs were further analysed by specific ORF or by position within an ORF. Breadth was defined as annotated unique rearrangements over total unique productive rearrangements; depth was the summed frequency of those rearrangements. Group comparisons of TCR breadth used two-sided Wilcoxon rank-sum tests. TCRdb re-hosts the immuneACCESS table, in-frame sequences only. Its copies lack some clones; in the studies checked, an unresolved V gene accounts for under half of them, and the cause for the rest is not known. V, J and clone size are those of that table, while D and trimming were read from the DNA. A total of about 410,000 clones appear in this sample, about 89% of them only once. The ten most abundant clones make up 1.5% to 2% of the sample.

The treatment or condition label for this specimen denotes: approximately 18 received Ad26.COV2.S at low or high dose, single or two shots; five or six received placebo; per-sample allocation not given. Repertoires of vaccine and placebo recipients were sequenced from samples taken on day 63 after the first injection. In Cohort 1b, roughly 25 adults aged 18-55 years were enrolled at a single site in Boston, USA, between 29 July and 7 August 2020. Ad26.COV2.S was a replication-incompetent adenovirus type 26 vector expressing a prefusion-stabilized SARS-CoV-2 spike protein from the original Wuhan strain. Points the paper makes about the study in general: Ad26.COV2.S recipients had higher spike-specific TCR breadth than placebo recipients (P = 0.0014). The authors noted that the TCR breadth and depth analyses may have underestimated total T cell responses. Non-spike TCR breadth was comparable between vaccine and placebo recipients, consistent with the vaccine containing only spike. Substantial breadth of spike-specific CD8+ and CD4+ T cell responses was reported after vaccination. The study lacked the statistical power to compare responses across vaccine doses or regimens.

A note on this clone: The specificity of this receptor is unknown. A read error may account for a junction end that differs from germline.

The CDR3 spans 18 residues, from the cysteine through the phenylalanine. Kept here is only the CDR3 DNA, which spans 54 bases and is read in frame from base 1. Taken from the germline V gene, the CDR1 and CDR2 loops are MGHRA and YSYEKL. The sample in question was peripheral blood, obtained in a trial of Ad26.COV2.S vaccine versus placebo. The TCR originated in a person aged 18 to 59 who received the Ad26.COV2.S COVID-19 vaccine or a placebo. The rearrangement joined TRBV4-1 to TRBJ2-5; 16 bases in the middle match TRBD2. For the CDR3, the sequence is CASSPGTSGRVTQGTQYF. In nucleotide form, the sequence is TGCGCCAGCAGCCCCGGGACTAGCGGGAGGGTCACCCAAGGGACCCAGTACTTC.